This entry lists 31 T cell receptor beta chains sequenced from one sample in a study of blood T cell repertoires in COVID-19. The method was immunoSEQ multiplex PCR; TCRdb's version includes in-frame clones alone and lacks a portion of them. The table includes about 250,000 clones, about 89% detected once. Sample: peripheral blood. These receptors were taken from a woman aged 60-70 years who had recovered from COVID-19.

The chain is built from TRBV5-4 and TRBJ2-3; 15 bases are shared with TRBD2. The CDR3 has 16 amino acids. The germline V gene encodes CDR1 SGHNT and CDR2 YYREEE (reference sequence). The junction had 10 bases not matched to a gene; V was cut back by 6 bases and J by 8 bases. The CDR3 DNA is TGTGCCAGCAACCTCAGGACTAGCGGGGGGGAGGGTACGCAGTATTTT. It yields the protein CASNLRTSGGEGTQYF.

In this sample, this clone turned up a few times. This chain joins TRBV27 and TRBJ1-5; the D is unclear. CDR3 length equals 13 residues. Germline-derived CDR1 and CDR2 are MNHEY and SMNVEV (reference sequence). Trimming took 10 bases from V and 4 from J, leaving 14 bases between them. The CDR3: CATLSGPNQPQHF. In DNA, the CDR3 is TGTGCCACCCTGAGTGGGCCTAATCAGCCCCAGCATTTT.

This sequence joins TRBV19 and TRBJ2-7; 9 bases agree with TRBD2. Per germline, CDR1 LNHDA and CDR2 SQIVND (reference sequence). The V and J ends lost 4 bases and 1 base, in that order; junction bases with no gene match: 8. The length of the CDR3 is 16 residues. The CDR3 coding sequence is TGTGCCAGTAGTAGCGGGGGGGCGAAGGGGTCCTACGAGCAGTACTTC. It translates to CASSSGGAKGSYEQYF.

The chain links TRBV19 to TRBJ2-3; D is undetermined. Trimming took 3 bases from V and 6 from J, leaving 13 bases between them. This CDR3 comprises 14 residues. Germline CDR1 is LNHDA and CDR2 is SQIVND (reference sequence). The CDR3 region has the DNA TGTGCCAGTAGTATCCCCGGTTCTAGGGATACGCAGTATTTT. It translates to CASSIPGSRDTQYF. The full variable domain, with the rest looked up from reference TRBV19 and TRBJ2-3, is DGGITQSPKYLFRKEGQNVTLSCEQNLNHDAMYWYRQDPGQGLRLIYYSQIVNDFQKGDIAEGYSVSREKKESFPLTVTSAQKNPTAFYLCASSIPGSRDTQYFGPGTRLTVL.

Written as DNA, the CDR3 is TGTGCCAGCAAACCGGGGGGCAGAGAGACCCAGTACTTC. Protein sequence: CASKPGGRETQYF. The genes are TRBV12-3 or TRBV12-4 and TRBJ2-5, with D perhaps TRBD2 (7 bases). V lost 7 bases and J lost 4, with 13 bases in between. This CDR3 contains 13 residues.

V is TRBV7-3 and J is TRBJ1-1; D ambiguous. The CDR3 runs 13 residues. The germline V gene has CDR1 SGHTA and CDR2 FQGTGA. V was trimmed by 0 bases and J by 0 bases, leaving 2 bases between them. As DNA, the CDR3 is TGTGCCAGCAGCTTAACCTTGAACACTGAAGCTTTCTTT. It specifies CASSLTLNTEAFF.

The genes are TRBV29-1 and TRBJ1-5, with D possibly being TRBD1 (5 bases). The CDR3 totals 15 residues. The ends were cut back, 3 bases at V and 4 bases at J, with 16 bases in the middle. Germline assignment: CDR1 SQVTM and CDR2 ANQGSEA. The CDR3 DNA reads TGCAGCGTTGAGTTGGGGCGCGGAATAAATCAGCCCCAGCATTTT. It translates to CSVELGRGINQPQHF.

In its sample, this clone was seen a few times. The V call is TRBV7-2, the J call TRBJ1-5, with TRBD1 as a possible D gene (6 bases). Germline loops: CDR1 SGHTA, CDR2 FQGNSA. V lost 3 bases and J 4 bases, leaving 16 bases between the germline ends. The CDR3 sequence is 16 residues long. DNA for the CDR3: TGTGCCAGCAGCTTCTACGGCAGGGGCCTTAATCAGCCCCAGCATTTT. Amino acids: CASSFYGRGLNQPQHF.

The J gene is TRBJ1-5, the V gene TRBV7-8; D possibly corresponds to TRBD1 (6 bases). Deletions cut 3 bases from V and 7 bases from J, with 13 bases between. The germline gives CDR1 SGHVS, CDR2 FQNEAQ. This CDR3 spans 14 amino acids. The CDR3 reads CASSFSGGGQPQHF. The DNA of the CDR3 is TGTGCCAGCAGCTTTTCGGGGGGCGGCCAGCCCCAGCATTTT.

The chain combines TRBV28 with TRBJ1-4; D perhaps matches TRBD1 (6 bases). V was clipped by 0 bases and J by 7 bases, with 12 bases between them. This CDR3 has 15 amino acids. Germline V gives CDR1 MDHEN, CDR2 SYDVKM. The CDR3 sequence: CASSLWGRGSEKLFF. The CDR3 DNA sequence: TGTGCCAGCAGTTTATGGGGCAGGGGTAGTGAAAAACTGTTTTTT.

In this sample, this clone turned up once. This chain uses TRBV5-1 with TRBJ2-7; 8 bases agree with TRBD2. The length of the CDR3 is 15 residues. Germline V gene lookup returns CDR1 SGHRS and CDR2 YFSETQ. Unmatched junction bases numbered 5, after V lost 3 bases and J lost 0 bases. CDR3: CASSSRGAHSYEQYF. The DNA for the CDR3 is TGCGCCAGCAGCTCGCGGGGGGCCCACTCCTACGAGCAGTACTTC. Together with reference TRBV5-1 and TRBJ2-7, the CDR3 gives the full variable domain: KAGVTQTPRYLIKTRGQQVTLSCSPISGHRSVSWYQQTPGQGLQFLFEYFSETQRNKGNFPGRFSGRQFSNSRSEMNVSTLELGDSALYLCASSSRGAHSYEQYFGPGTRLTVT.

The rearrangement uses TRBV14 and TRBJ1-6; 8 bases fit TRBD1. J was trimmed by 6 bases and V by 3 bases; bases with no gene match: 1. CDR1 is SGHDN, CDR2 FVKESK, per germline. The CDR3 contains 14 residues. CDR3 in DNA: TGTGCCAGCAGCCACGGACAGGGTAATTCACCCCTCCACTTT. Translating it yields CASSHGQGNSPLHF.

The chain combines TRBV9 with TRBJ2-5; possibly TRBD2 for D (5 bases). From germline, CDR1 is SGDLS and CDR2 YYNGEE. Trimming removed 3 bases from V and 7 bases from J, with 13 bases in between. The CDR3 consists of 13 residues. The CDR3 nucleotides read TGTGCCAGCAGCGCGAGGAGGCCGGGGACCCAGTACTTC. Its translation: CASSARRPGTQYF. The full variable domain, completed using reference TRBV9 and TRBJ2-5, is DSGVTQTPKHLITATGQRVTLRCSPRSGDLSVYWYQQSLDQGLQFLIQYYNGEERAKGNILERFSAQQFPDLHSELNLSSLELGDSALYFCASSARRPGTQYFGPGTRLLVL.

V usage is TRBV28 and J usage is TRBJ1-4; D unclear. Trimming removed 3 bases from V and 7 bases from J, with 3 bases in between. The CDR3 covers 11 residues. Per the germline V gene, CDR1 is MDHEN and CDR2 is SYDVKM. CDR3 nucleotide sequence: TGTGCCAGCAGTTTGAGTGAAAAACTGTTTTTT. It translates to CASSLSEKLFF.

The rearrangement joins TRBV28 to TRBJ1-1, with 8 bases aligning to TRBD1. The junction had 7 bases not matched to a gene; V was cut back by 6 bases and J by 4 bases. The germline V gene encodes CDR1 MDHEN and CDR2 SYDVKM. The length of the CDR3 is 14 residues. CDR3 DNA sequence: TGTGCCAGCAGGATCGGACAGGGCGTCACTGAAGCTTTCTTT. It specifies CASRIGQGVTEAFF.

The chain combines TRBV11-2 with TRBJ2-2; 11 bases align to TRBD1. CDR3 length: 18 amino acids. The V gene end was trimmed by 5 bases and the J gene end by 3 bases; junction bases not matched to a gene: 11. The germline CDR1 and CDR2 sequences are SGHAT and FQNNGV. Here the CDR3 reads CASSASPGQGVYTGELFF. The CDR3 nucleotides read TGTGCCAGCAGCGCCTCCCCGGGACAGGGGGTTTACACCGGGGAGCTGTTTTTT.

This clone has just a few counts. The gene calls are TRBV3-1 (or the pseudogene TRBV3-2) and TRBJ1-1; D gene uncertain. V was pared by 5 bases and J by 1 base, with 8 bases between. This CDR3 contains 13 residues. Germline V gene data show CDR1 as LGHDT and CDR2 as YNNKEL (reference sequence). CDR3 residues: CASSLQRNTEAFF. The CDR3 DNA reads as TGTGCCAGCAGCTTACAGAGGAACACTGAAGCTTTCTTT.

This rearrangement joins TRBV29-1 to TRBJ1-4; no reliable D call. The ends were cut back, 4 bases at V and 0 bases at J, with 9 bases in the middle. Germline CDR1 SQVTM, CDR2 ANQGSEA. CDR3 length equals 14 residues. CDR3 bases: TGCAGCGTTGCGCAGGATGCAACTAATGAAAAACTGTTTTTT. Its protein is CSVAQDATNEKLFF.

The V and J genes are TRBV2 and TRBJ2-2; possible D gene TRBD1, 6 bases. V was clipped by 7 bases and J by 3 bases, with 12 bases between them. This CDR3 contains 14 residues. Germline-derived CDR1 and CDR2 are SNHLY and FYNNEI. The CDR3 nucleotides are TGTGCCAGCACGTCACAGGGATACACCGGGGAGCTGTTTTTT. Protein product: CASTSQGYTGELFF.

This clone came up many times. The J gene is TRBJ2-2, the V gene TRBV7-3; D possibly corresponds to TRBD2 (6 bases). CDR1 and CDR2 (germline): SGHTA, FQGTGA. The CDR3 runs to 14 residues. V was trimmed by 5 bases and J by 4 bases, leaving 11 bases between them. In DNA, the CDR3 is TGTGCCAGCAGCCCGGGACTTATCACCGGGGAGCTGTTTTTT. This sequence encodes CASSPGLITGELFF. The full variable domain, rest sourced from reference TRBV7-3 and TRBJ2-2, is GAGVSQTPSNKVTEKGKYVELRCDPISGHTALYWYRQSLGQGPEFLIYFQGTGAADDSGLPNDRFFAVRPEGSVSTLKIQRTERGDSAVYLCASSPGLITGELFFGEGSRLTVL.

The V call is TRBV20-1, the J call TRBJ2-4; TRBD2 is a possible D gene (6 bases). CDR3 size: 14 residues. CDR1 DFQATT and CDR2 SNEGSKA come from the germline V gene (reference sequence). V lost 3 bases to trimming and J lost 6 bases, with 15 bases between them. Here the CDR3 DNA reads TGCAGTGCTAGTAATTTGGAGGGGACAAACATTCAGTACTTC. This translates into CSASNLEGTNIQYF.

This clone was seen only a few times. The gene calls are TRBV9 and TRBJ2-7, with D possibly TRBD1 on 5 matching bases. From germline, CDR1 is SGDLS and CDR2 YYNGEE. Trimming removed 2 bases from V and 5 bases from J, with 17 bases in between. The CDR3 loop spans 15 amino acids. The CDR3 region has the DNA TGTGCCAGCAGCGTCTCCCTGACAGCTCCTGACGAGCAGTACTTC. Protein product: CASSVSLTAPDEQYF. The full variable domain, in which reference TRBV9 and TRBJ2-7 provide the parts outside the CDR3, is DSGVTQTPKHLITATGQRVTLRCSPRSGDLSVYWYQQSLDQGLQFLIQYYNGEERAKGNILERFSAQQFPDLHSELNLSSLELGDSALYFCASSVSLTAPDEQYFGPGTRLTVT.

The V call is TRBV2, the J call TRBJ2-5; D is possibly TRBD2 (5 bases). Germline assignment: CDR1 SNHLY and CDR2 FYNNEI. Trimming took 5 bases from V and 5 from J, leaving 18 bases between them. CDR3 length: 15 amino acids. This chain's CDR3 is CASSPGAGRSETQYF. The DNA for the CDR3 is TGTGCCAGCAGTCCTGGCGCGGGTCGGTCGGAGACCCAGTACTTC.

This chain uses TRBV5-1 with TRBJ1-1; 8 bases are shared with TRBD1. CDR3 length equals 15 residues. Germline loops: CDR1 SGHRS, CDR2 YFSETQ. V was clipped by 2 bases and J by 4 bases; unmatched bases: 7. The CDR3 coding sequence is TGCGCCAGCAGCTTTCAGGGGGCCCGTAGCACTGAAGCTTTCTTT. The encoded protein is CASSFQGARSTEAFF.

The CDR3, as DNA: TGTGCCAGCAGTGAGCGGCCGGGACAGGGGGGCGAGCAGTACTTC. Its translation: CASSERPGQGGEQYF. The genes are TRBV2 and TRBJ2-7, with 11 bases lining up with TRBD1. V dropped 3 bases and J dropped 6; count of bases not matched to a gene: 7. CDR1 and CDR2 (germline): SNHLY, FYNNEI. There are 15 residues in the CDR3.

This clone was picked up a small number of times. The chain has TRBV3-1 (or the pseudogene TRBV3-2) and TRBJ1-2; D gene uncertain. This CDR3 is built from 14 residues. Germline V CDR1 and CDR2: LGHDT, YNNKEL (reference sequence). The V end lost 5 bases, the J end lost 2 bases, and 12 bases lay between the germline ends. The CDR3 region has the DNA TGTGCCAGCAGCTCCCCCGGGAAAAACTATGGCTACACCTTC. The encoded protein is CASSSPGKNYGYTF.

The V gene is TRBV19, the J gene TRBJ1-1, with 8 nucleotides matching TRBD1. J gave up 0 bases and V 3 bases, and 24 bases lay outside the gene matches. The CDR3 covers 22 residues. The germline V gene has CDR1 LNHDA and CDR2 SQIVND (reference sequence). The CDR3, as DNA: TGTGCCAGTAGTATTCTCCTGGTGGGGGGTCGCGACAGGGGAAAATTGAACACTGAAGCTTTCTTT. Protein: CASSILLVGGRDRGKLNTEAFF.

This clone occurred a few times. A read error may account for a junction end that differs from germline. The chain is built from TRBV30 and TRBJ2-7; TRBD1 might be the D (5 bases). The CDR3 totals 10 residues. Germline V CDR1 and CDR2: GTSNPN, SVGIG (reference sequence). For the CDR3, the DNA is TGTGCCTGGAGTGTAGGGGCAGGTGACTTC. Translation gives CAWSVGAGDF.

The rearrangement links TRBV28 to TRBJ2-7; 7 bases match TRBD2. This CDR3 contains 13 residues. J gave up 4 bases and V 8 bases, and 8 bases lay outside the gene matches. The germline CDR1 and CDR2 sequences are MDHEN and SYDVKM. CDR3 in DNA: TGTGCCAGCCGACCCCCGGGACTATACGAGCAGTACTTC. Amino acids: CASRPPGLYEQYF.

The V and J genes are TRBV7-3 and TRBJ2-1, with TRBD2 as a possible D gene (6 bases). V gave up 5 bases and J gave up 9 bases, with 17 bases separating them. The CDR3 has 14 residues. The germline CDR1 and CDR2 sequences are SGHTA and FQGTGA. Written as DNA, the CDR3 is TGTGCCAGCAGCCCCTTGACTAGTTCGCCTGAGCAGTTCTTC. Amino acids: CASSPLTSSPEQFF.

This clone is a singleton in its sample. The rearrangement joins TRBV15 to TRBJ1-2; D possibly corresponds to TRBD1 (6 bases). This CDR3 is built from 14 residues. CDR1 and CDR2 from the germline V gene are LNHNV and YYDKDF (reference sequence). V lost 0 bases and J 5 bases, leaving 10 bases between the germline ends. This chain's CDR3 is CATSRDWQGYGYTF. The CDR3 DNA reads TGTGCCACCAGCAGAGATTGGCAGGGGTATGGCTACACCTTC.